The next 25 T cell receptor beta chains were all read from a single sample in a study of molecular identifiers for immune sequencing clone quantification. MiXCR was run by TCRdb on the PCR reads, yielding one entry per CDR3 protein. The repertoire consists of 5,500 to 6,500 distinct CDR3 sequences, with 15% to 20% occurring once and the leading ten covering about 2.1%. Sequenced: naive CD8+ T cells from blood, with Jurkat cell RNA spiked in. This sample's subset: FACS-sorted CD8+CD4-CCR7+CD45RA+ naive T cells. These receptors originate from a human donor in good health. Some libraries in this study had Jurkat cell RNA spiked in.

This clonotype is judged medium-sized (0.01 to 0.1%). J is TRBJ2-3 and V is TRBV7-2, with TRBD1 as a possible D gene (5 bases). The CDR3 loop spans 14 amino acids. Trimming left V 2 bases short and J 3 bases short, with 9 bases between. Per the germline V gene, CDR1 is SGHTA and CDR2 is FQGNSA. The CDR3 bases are TGTGCCAGCAGCTTACTAGGGGCGACAGATACGCAGTATTTT. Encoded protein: CASSLLGATDTQYF.

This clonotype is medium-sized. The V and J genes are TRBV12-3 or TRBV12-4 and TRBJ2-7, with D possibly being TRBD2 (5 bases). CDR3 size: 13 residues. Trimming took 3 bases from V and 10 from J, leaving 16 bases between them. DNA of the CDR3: TGTGCCAGCAGTTTTTCTGGGAGCGGCCCCCAGTACTTC. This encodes CASSFSGSGPQYF.

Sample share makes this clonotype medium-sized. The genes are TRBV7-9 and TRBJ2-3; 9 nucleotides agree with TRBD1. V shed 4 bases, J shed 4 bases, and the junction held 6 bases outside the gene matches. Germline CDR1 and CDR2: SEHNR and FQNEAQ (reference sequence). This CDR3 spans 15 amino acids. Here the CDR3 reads CASSSNRGQSDTQYF. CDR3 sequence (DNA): TGTGCCAGCAGCTCAAACAGGGGGCAGTCAGATACGCAGTATTTT.

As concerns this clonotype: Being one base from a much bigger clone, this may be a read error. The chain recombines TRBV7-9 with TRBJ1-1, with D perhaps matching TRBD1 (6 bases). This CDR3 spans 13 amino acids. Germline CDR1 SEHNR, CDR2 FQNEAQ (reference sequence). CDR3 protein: CASSLLQGTEASF. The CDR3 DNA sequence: TGTGCCAGCAGCTTATTACAGGGTACTGAAGCTTCCTTT.

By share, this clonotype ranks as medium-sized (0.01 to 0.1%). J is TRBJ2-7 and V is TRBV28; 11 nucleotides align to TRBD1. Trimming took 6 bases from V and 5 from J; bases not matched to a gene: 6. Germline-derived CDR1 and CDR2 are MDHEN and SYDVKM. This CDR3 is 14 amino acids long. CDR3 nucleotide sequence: TGTGCCAGCAGGTGGACAGGGGGCATCGACGAGCAGTACTTC. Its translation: CASRWTGGIDEQYF.

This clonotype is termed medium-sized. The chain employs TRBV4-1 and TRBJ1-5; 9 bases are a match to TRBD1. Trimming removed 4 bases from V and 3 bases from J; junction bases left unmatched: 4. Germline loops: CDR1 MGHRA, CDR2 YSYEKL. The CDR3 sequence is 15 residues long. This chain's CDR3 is CASSLGTGFNQPQHF. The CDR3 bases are TGCGCCAGCAGCCTTGGGACAGGGTTCAATCAGCCCCAGCATTTT.

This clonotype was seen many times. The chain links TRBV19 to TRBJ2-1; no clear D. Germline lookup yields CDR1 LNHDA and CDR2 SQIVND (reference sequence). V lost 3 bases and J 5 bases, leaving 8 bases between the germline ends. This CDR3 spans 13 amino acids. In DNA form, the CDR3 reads TGTGCCAGTAGTATCGCGCCCAACAATGAGCAGTTCTTC. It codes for CASSIAPNNEQFF. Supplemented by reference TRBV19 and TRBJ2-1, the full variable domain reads DGGITQSPKYLFRKEGQNVTLSCEQNLNHDAMYWYRQDPGQGLRLIYYSQIVNDFQKGDIAEGYSVSREKKESFPLTVTSAQKNPTAFYLCASSIAPNNEQFFGPGTRLTVL.

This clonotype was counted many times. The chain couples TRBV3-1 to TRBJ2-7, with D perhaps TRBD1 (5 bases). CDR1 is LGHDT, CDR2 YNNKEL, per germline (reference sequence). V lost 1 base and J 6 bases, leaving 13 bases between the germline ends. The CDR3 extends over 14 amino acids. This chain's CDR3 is CASSQVNSRGEQYF. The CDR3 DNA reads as TGTGCCAGCAGCCAAGTGAATTCTAGGGGCGAGCAGTACTTC.

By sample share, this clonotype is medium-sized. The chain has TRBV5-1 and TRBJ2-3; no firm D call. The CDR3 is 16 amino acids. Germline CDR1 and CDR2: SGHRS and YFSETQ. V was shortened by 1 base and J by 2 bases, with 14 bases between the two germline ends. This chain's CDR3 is CASSLSGANPTDTQYF. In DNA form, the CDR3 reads TGCGCCAGCAGCTTGTCAGGAGCCAATCCCACAGATACGCAGTATTTT.

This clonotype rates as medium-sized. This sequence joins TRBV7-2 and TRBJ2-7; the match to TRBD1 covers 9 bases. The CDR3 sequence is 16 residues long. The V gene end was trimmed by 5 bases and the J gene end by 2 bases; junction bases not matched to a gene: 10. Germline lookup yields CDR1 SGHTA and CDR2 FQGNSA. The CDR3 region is CASSIGTGSQTYEQYF. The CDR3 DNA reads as TGTGCCAGCAGCATCGGGACAGGGAGCCAAACCTACGAGCAGTACTTC.

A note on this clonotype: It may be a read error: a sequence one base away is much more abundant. The CDR3 is CAWSPGDLGPQHF. The CDR3 DNA reads TGTGCCTGGAGCCCGGGGGACCTGGGGCCCCAGCATTTT. V and J are TRBV30 and TRBJ1-5, with D possibly TRBD1 on 5 matching bases. Trimming cost V 3 bases and J 9 bases, with 15 bases left between them. The CDR3 runs 13 residues. CDR1 is GTSNPN, CDR2 SVGIG, per germline (reference sequence).

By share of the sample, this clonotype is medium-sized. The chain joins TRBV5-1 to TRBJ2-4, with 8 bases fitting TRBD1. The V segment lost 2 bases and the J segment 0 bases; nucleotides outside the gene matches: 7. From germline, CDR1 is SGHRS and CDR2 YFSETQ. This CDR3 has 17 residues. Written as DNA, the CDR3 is TGCGCCAGCAGCTTCTTACAGGGGGGACTAGCCAAAAACATTCAGTACTTC. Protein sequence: CASSFLQGGLAKNIQYF.

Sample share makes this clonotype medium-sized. The CDR3 spells CSARGQGRADTQYF. CDR3 DNA sequence: TGCAGTGCTAGAGGACAGGGGAGGGCAGATACGCAGTATTTT. The rearrangement uses TRBV20-1 and TRBJ2-3, with D tentatively TRBD1 (8 bases). The CDR3 runs to 14 residues. The germline CDR1 and CDR2 sequences are DFQATT and SNEGSKA (reference sequence). V was cut by 1 base and J by 4 bases, with 12 bases left in between.

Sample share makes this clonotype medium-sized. The CDR3 is CASSQEWGATDTQYF. CDR3 bases: TGTGCCAGCAGCCAAGAGTGGGGGGCCACAGATACGCAGTATTTT. The chain combines TRBV3-1 with TRBJ2-3, with D perhaps matching TRBD1 or TRBD2 (6 bases each). This CDR3 is built from 15 residues. V dropped 0 bases and J dropped 2 bases, with 9 bases sitting between them. CDR1 is LGHDT and CDR2 is YNNKEL in the germline V gene (reference sequence).

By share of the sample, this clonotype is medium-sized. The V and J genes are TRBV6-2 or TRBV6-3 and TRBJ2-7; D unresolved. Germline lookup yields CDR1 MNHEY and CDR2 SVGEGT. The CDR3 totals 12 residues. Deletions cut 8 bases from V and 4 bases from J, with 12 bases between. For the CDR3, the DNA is TGTGCCAGCCGCGCCGGAGTATACGAGCAGTACTTC. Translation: CASRAGVYEQYF.

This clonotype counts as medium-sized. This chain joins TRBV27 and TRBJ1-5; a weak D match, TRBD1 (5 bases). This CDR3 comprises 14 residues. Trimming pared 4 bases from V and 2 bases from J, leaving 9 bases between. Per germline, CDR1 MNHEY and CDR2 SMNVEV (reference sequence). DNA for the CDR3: TGTGCCAGCAGTTCAGGGATGGGCAATCAGCCCCAGCATTTT. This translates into CASSSGMGNQPQHF.

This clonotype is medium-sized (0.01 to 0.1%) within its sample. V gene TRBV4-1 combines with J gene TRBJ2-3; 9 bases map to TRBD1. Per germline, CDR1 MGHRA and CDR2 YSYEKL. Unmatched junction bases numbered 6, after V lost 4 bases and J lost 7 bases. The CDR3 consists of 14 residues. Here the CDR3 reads CASSPGQGGYTQYF. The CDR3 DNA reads TGCGCCAGCAGCCCGGGACAGGGAGGATATACGCAGTATTTT.

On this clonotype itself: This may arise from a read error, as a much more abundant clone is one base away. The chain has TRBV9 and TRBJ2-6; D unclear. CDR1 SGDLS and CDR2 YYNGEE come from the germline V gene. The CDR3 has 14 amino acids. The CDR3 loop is CACSVGSGANVLTF. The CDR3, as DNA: TGTGCCTGCAGCGTAGGCTCTGGGGCCAACGTCCTGACTTTC.

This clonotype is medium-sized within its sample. Here the CDR3 reads CASILSSGIYTDTQYF. The CDR3, as DNA: TGTGCCAGCATTTTGTCCAGCGGTATATACACAGATACGCAGTATTTT. The J gene is TRBJ2-3, the V gene TRBV2, with D possibly being TRBD2 (5 bases). Trimming cost V 7 bases and J 2 bases, with 19 bases left between them. CDR1 and CDR2 (germline): SNHLY, FYNNEI. This CDR3 is built from 16 residues.

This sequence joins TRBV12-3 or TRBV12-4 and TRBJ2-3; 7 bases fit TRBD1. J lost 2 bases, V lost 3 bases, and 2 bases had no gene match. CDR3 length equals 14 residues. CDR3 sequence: CASSLGTATDTQYF. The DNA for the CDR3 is TGTGCCAGCAGTTTGGGGACAGCCACAGATACGCAGTATTTT.

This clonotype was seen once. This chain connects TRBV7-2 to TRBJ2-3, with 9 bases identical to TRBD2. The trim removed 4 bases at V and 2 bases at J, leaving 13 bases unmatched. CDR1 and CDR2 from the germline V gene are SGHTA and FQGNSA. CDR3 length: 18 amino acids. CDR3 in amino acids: CASSSHVDSGGYTDTQYF. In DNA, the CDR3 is TGTGCCAGCAGCTCTCACGTCGATAGCGGGGGATACACAGATACGCAGTATTTT.

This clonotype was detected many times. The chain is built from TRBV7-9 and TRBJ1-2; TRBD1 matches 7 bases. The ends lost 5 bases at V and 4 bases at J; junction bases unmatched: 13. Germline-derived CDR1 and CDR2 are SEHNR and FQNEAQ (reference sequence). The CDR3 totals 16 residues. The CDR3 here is CASSTEKGTAPYGYTF. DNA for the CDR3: TGTGCCAGCAGCACCGAGAAAGGGACAGCTCCCTATGGCTACACCTTC.

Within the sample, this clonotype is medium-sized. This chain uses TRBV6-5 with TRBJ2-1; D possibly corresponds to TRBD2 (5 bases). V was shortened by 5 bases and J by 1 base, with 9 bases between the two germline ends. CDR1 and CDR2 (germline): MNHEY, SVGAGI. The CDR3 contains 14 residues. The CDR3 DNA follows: TGTGCCAGCAGTCAGCGGTTGTCCTACAATGAGCAGTTCTTC. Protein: CASSQRLSYNEQFF.

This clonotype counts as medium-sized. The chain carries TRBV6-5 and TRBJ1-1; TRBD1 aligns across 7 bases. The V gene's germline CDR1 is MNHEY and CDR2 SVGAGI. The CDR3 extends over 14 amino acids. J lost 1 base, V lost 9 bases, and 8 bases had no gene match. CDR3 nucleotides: TGTGCCAGTAGAGACAGGGCAAAGAACACTGAAGCTTTCTTT. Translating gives CASRDRAKNTEAFF.

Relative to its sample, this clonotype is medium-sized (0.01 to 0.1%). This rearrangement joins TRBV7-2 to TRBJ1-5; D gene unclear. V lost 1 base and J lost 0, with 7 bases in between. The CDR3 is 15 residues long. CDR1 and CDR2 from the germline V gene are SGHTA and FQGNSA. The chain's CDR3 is CASSLGGNSNQPQHF. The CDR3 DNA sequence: TGTGCCAGCAGCTTAGGAGGGAATAGCAATCAGCCCCAGCATTTT.